These 14 T cell receptor beta chains were sequenced from one sample in a study of cytomegalovirus exposure and HLA in healthy donors. The primer mix had 60 Vbeta and 13 Jbeta primers. Libraries were prepared by immunoSEQ multiplex PCR; TCRdb keeps only in-frame clonotypes and omits some of them. The table has 200,000 or so clones, approximately 85% seen once. Material for sequencing was PBMCs. The receptors were sampled from a woman aged 50 to 60 in good health and CMV-seropositive.

The V and J genes are TRBV27 and TRBJ1-5; 7 bases are a match to TRBD1. This CDR3 spans 17 amino acids. The trim removed 6 bases at V and 9 bases at J, leaving 20 bases unmatched. Germline CDR1 MNHEY, CDR2 SMNVEV (reference sequence). CDR3 bases: TGTGCCAGCAGCCACCGAGGGGACAGTTCCATTGGGGGGCCCCAGCATTTT. Residues: CASSHRGDSSIGGPQHF.

The CDR3 is CASLRVSQYRQPQHF. The CDR3 coding sequence is TGTGCCAGTCTACGAGTTTCACAGTATCGTCAGCCCCAGCATTTT. V usage is TRBV6-1 and J usage is TRBJ1-5, with D unresolved. The V and J ends lost 9 bases and 6 bases respectively, with 21 bases between them. This CDR3 contains 15 residues. CDR1 is MNHNS and CDR2 is SASEGT in the germline V gene.

This chain joins TRBV6-1 and TRBJ1-5, with D perhaps matching TRBD1 (5 bases). Germline CDR1 reads MNHNS; CDR2 reads SASEGT. Between the trimmed V and J ends, which lost 6 bases and 7 bases, there was a span of 13 bases. The CDR3 is made up of 13 amino acids. CDR3: CASRGTKGQPQHF. The CDR3 region has the DNA TGTGCCAGCAGGGGGACTAAGGGGCAGCCCCAGCATTTT.

This clone was detected once. The chain recombines TRBV6-1 with TRBJ2-3, with TRBD1 as a possible D gene (6 bases). Germline loops: CDR1 MNHNS, CDR2 SASEGT. The ends were cut back, 3 bases at V and 1 base at J, with 8 bases in the middle. CDR3 length: 14 residues. This CDR3 reads CASSEGAGTDTQYF. The CDR3 DNA is TGTGCCAGCAGTGAGGGGGCAGGCACAGATACGCAGTATTTT.

For the CDR3, the DNA is TGTGCCAGCAGACGAGGACGCGAGGGGCCCCAGCATTTT. Translated: CASRRGREGPQHF. This chain joins TRBV27 and TRBJ1-5; D not certain. The ends were cut back, 6 bases at V and 9 bases at J, with 15 bases in the middle. Germline CDR1 and CDR2: MNHEY and SMNVEV (reference sequence). The CDR3 spans 13 residues.

This chain uses TRBV7-9 with TRBJ1-4; no definite D call. This CDR3 region has 14 residues. CDR1 and CDR2 from the germline V gene are SEHNR and FQNEAQ (reference sequence). Trimming shortened V by 5 bases and J by 0 bases, and 7 bases separated the two germline ends. The CDR3 spells CASSLFATNEKLFF. The CDR3 DNA follows: TGTGCCAGCAGCCTATTCGCAACTAATGAAAAACTGTTTTTT.

For this clone: Mismatch with germline at one junction end may stem from a read error. The V gene is TRBV7-9, the J gene TRBJ1-4; D uncertain. The CDR3 is made up of 12 amino acids. Germline V gene sequence: CDR1 SEHNR, CDR2 FQNEAQ (reference sequence). DNA for the CDR3: TGTTCCAGCAGCCCAAGTCAGGAAAAACTGTTTTTT. Translated: CSSSPSQEKLFF.

This chain uses TRBV6-6 with TRBJ1-5; maybe TRBD1 (5 bases). Trimming cost V 4 bases and J 0 bases, with 13 bases left between them. The CDR3 is 16 amino acids. Germline assignment: CDR1 MNHNY and CDR2 SVGAGI (reference sequence). In nucleotides, the CDR3 is TGTGCCAGCAGTTCCGACAGCTTTTATAGCAATCAGCCCCAGCATTTT. Translating gives CASSSDSFYSNQPQHF.

Of note for this clone: A read error is possible here, since a much larger clone lies one base away. This chain links TRBV5-6 with TRBJ2-7; the D is unclear. V was trimmed by 2 bases and J by 2 bases, leaving 17 bases between them. The CDR3 has 16 residues. The germline V gene encodes CDR1 SGHDT and CDR2 YYEEEE. The CDR3 loop reads CASSLEFDIRPYEQYF. The CDR3 coding sequence is TGTGCCAGCAGCTTAGAATTCGACATTCGTCCCTACGAGCAGTACTTC.

The chain combines TRBV7-2 with TRBJ1-5; D is perhaps TRBD1 (6 bases). Trimming left V 4 bases short and J 2 bases short, with 15 bases between. The CDR3 spans 16 residues. The germline gives CDR1 SGHTA, CDR2 FQGNSA. CDR3 sequence reads: CASSSSTYRGNQPQHF. The DNA of the CDR3 is TGTGCCAGCAGCTCCTCGACCTACAGGGGCAATCAGCCCCAGCATTTT.

The chain combines TRBV27 with TRBJ1-6; TRBD1 matches 9 bases. CDR3 length: 17 amino acids. CDR1 is MNHEY, CDR2 SMNVEV, per germline (reference sequence). The J segment lost 8 bases and the V segment lost 5 bases, leaving 13 bases of the junction unmatched. CDR3 DNA: TGTGCCAGCAGTCCCCGACCCCGGGACAGGGATGATTCACCCCTCCACTTT. Protein sequence: CASSPRPRDRDDSPLHF.

This clone was observed once. This chain connects TRBV15 to TRBJ2-5; maybe TRBD1 (6 bases). The germline V gene has CDR1 LNHNV and CDR2 YYDKDF (reference sequence). V shed 4 bases and J shed 1 base, with 10 bases lying between them. This CDR3 has 14 amino acids. The DNA of the CDR3 is TGTGCCACCAGCAAACAGGGATTCCAAGAGACCCAGTACTTC. As protein: CATSKQGFQETQYF.

V and J are TRBV5-1 and TRBJ2-5; 13 nucleotides match TRBD2. V shed 3 bases, J shed 4 bases, and the junction held 9 bases outside the gene matches. Germline lookup yields CDR1 SGHRS and CDR2 YFSETQ. The CDR3 has 17 residues. The CDR3 is CASSSTSGRAPPETQYF. CDR3 DNA: TGCGCCAGCAGCTCAACTAGCGGGAGGGCCCCTCCAGAGACCCAGTACTTC.

V usage is TRBV10-3 and J usage is TRBJ1-3, with D possibly being TRBD1 (5 bases). The CDR3 has 17 amino acids. V shed 1 base and J shed 0 bases, with 13 bases lying between them. Germline CDR1 ENHRY, CDR2 SYGVKD. Here the CDR3 DNA reads TGTGCCATCAGTGAGTACCCCCAGGGTTACTCTGGAAACACCATATATTTT. Its protein product is CAISEYPQGYSGNTIYF.